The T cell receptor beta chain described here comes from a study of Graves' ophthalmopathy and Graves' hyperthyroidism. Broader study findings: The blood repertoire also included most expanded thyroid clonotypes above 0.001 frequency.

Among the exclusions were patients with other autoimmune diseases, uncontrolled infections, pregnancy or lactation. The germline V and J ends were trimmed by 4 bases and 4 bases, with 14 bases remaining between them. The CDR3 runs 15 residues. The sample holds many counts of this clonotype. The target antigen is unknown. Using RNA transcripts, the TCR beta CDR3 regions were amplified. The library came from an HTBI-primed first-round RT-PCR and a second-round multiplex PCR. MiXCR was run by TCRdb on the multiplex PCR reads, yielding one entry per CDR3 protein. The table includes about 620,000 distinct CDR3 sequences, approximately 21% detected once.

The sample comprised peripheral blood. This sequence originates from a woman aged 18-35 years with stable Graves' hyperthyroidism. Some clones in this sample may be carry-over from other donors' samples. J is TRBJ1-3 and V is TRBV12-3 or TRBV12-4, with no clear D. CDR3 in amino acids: CASSSLAARGNTIYF. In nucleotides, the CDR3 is TGTGCCAGCAGTTCCCTCGCAGCAAGAGGAAACACCATATATTTT.